Sequencing of this T cell receptor beta chain was carried out in a study of CD8+CD57+ T cells in acquired aplastic anemia. Study-wide context: The sorted CD4+ and CD8+ cells yielded an average approximately 3.2 ug of DNA. The study's findings and limits: The same twenty-nine CD8+ CDR3 sequences occurred in patients and in controls. Between patients and controls, CD8+ Simpson's diversity did not vary significantly.

In patients chosen for sequencing, flow cytometry had shown CD8+CD57+ cell expansion. Blood sampling was performed on the patients, and none of them had received therapy by then. As regards this clonotype: Its antigen is undetermined.

Germline loops: CDR1 SGDLS, CDR2 YYNGEE. CDR3 length: 17 residues. V dropped 0 bases and J dropped 7; count of bases not matched to a gene: 8. Profiles of TCR beta VDJ and CDR3 were generated from a genomic DNA template. MiXCR was run by TCRdb on the reads, yielding one entry per CDR3 protein. The data show about 180,000 distinct CDR3 sequences, almost 50% seen once. The sequenced sample consisted of sorted CD4+, CD8+, or CD8+CD57+ T cells (not recorded which) from PBMCs. The TCR comes from a human donor with aplastic anemia. The J gene is TRBJ2-1, the V gene TRBV9; 12 positions match TRBD2. The CDR3 DNA is TGTGCCAGCAGCGTAGGGTTGACTAGCGGGGGCCATAATGAGCAGTTCTTC. Protein product: CASSVGLTSGGHNEQFF.